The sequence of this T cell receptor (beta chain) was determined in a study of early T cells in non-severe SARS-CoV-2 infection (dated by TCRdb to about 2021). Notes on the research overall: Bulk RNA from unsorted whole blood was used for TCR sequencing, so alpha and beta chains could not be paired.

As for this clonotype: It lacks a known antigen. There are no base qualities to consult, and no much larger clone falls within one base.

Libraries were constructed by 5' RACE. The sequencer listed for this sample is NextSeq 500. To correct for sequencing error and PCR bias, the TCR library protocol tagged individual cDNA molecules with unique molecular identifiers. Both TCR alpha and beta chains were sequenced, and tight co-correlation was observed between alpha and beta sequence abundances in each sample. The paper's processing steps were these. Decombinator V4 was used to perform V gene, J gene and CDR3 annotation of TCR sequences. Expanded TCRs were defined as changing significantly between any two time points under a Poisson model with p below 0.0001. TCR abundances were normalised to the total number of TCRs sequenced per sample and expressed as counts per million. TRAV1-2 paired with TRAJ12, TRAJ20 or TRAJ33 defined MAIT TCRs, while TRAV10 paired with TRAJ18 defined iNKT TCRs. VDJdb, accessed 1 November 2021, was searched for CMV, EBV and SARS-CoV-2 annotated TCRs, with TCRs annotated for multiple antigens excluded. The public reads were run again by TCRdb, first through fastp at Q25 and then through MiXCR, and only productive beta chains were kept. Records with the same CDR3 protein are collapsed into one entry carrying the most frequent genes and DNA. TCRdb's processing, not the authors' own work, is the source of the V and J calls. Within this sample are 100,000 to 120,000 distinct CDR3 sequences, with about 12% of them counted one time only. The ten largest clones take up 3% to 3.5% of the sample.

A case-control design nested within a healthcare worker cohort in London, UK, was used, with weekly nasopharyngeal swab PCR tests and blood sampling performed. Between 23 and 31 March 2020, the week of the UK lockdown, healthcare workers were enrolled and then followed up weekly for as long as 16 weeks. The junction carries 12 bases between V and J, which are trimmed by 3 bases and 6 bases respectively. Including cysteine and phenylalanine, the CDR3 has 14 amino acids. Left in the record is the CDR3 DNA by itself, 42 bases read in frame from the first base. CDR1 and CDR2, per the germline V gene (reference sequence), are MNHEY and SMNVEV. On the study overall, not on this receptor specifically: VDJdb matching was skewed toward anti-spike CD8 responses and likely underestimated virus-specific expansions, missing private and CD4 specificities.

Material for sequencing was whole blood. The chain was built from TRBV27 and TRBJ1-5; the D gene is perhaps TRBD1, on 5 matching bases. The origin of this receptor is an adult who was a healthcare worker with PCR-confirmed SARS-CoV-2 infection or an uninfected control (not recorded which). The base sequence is TGTGCCAGCAGTTTCAGGGCGGTGGGTCAGCCCCAGCATTTT. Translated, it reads CASSFRAVGQPQHF.